This TCR beta chain stems from a study of PD-1 blockade in classical Hodgkin lymphoma. Broader study findings: Exclusion was applied to patients who started nivolumab under 1 year after ASCT.

The method was immunoSEQ multiplex PCR; TCRdb's version includes in-frame clones alone and lacks a portion of them. The sample includes 80,000 to 100,000 clones, 85% to 95% of them seen just once. Trimming at V came to 5 bases and at J to 0 bases, leaving 1 base not matched to a gene. Germline V gene data show CDR1 as MNHEY and CDR2 as SMNVEV (reference sequence). The CDR3 consists of 13 residues. Concerning this clone: Its target is unknown.

The time point here: cycle 4 day 1 (C4D1), after more than five weeks of nivolumab. All the patients suffered relapse after autologous stem cell transplantation, and brentuximab vedotin exposure differed. The chain links TRBV27 to TRBJ2-7; TRBD2 matches at 7 bases. The source of this sequence is a human donor with classical Hodgkin lymphoma. Material: peripheral blood mononuclear cells (PBMCs), obtained before the fourth cycle of nivolumab. CDR3 nucleotides: TGTGCCAGCAGTGGGAGGGTCTCCTACGAGCAGTACTTC. It specifies CASSGRVSYEQYF.